This T cell receptor (beta chain) appears in the sequencing data of a study of blood T cell repertoires in COVID-19. Study-level information: From the United States, Italy and Spain came samples of acute and convalescent COVID-19.

Clinical histories supplied by participants themselves formed the basis of cohort assignment. The CDR3 totals 15 residues. Study processing details: Scientists estimated how many nucleated cells there were by amplifying reference gene primers. TCRdb's copy holds only in-frame clones and misses some; the assay was immunoSEQ multiplex PCR. V and J calls plus clone size are reproduced from that table; the DNA served to infer D and trimming. Of 200,000 to 250,000 clones detected, approximately 80% appear once; the ten largest clones hold more than 3%. The TCR originated in a woman aged 55-69 years who had recovered from COVID-19. The chain employs TRBV21-1 and TRBJ1-5; TRBD1 is the table's D call and was not checked against the DNA. TRBV21-1 is labeled a pseudogene. The sample comprised PBMCs or T cells enriched from blood (not recorded which). CDR3 DNA sequence: TGTGCCAGCAGCCTCAGGGGAAGTGACAATCAGCCCCAGCATTTT. It codes for CASSLRGSDNQPQHF.